This T cell receptor (beta chain) was sequenced for a study of metastatic and nonmetastatic thyroid tumors (dated by TCRdb to about 2020). Turning to the overall study: The researchers compared repertoires between peripheral blood samples and tumor or nodule tissue samples from patients with malignant or benign thyroid disease.

This clone was found once. Its antigen remains undetermined. No quality values exist for individual bases; no much larger clone is one base distant. A read on its own is weak evidence. Library preparation employed PCR. These reads were obtained on an Illumina HiSeq 4000. High-throughput sequencing was used to profile the TCR beta-chain CDR3 region of every patient. The study's own analysis went as follows. CDR3 differences across clinicopathological groups were used to build a classifier for discriminating distant-metastatic papillary thyroid cancer patients. The Shannon index was used to measure repertoire diversity, and the Morisita-Horn index was used to measure how similar tumor and blood repertoires were. In TCRdb, the public reads were trimmed at Q25 with fastp and aligned with MiXCR, with productive beta chains retained. The V and J calls were determined by TCRdb, not by the authors. The sample table contains over 70,000 clones; only one count was recorded for around 18% of them. The ten top clones hold roughly 12% of the sample.

Here is what the overall study found, with its caveats: TCR beta diversity was reported as significantly higher in malignant tumors than in benign nodules, in both blood and tumor samples.

Before undergoing thyroid surgery, none of the patients had been given any kind of treatment. Patient clinical samples collected from about 2012 to 2019 were retrospectively analysed using T-cell receptor beta sequencing. Looking up the germline V gene yields CDR1 SGHRS and CDR2 YFSETQ. The CDR3, from cysteine to phenylalanine, totals 14 residues. Only the CDR3 DNA stays, 42 bases, in frame from base 1. Clipping removes 3 bases from V and 5 bases from J, with 2 as the unmatched junction base count. The receptor was isolated from a female donor with papillary thyroid cancer or a benign thyroid nodule (not recorded which). Some clones in this sample may be carry-over from other donors' samples. The chain couples TRBV5-1 to TRBJ2-3; a stretch of 11 junction bases matches TRBD1. Sequenced sample: blood. The CDR3 region: CASSSGTGGDTQYF. The DNA sequence is as follows: TGCGCCAGCAGCTCAGGGACAGGGGGAGATACGCAGTATTTT.